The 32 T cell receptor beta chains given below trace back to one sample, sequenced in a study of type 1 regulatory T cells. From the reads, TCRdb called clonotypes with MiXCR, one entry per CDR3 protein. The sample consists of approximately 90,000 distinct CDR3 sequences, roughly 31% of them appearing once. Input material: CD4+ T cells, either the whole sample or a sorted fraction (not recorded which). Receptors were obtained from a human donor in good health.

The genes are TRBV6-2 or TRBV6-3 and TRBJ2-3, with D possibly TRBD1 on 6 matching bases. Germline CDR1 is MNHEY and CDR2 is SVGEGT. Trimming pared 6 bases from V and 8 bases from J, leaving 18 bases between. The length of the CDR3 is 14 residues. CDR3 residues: CASSLGGGRGTQYF. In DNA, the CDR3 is TGTGCCAGCAGCCTTGGGGGCGGTCGCGGTACGCAGTATTTT.

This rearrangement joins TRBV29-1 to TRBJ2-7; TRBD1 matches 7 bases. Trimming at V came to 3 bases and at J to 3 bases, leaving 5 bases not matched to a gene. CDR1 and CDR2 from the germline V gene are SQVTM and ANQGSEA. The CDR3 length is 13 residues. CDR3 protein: CSVDAAGGYEQYF. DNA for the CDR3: TGCAGCGTTGACGCTGCAGGGGGCTACGAGCAGTACTTC.

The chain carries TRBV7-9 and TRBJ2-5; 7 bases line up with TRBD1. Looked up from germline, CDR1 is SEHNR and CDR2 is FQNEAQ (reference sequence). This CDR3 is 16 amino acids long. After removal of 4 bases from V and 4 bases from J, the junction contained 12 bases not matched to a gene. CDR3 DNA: TGTGCCAGCAGCTCCTTTGACAGGGTGGAGCGAGAGACCCAGTACTTC. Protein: CASSSFDRVERETQYF. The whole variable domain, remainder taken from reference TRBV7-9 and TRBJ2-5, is DTGVSQNPRHKITKRGQNVTFRCDPISEHNRLYWYRQTLGQGPEFLTYFQNEAQLEKSRLLSDRFSAERPKGSFSTLEIQRTEQGDSAMYLCASSSFDRVERETQYFGPGTRLLVL.

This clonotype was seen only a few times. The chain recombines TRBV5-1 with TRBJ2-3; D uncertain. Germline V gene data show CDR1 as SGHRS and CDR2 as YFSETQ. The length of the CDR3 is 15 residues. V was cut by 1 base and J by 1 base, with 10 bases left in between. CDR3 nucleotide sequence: TGCGCCAGCAGCTTGAGGGTCCTCGGCACAGATACGCAGTATTTT. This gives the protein CASSLRVLGTDTQYF. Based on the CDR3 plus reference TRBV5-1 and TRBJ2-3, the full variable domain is KAGVTQTPRYLIKTRGQQVTLSCSPISGHRSVSWYQQTPGQGLQFLFEYFSETQRNKGNFPGRFSGRQFSNSRSEMNVSTLELGDSALYLCASSLRVLGTDTQYFGPGTRLTVL.

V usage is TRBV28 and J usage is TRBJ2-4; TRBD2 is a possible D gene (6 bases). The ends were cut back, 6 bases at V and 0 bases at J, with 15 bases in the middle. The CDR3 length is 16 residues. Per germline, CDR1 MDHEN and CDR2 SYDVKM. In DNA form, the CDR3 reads TGTGCCAGCAGCCTCAGCGGGCTACTAGCCAAAAACATTCAGTACTTC. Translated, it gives CASSLSGLLAKNIQYF.

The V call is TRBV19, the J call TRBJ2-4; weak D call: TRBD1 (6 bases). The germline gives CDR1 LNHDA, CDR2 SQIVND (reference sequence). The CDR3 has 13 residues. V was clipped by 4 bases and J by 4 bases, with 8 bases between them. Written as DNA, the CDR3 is TGTGCCAGTAGTAACGGACAGAAAAACATTCAGTACTTC. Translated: CASSNGQKNIQYF. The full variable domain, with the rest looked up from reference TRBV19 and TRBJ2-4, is DGGITQSPKYLFRKEGQNVTLSCEQNLNHDAMYWYRQDPGQGLRLIYYSQIVNDFQKGDIAEGYSVSREKKESFPLTVTSAQKNPTAFYLCASSNGQKNIQYFGAGTRLSVL.

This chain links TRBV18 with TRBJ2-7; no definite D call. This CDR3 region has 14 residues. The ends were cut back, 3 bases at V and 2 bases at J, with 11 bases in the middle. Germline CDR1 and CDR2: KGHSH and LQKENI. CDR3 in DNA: TGTGCCAGCTCACCCTCGGCAGAAACCTACGAGCAGTACTTC. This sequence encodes CASSPSAETYEQYF.

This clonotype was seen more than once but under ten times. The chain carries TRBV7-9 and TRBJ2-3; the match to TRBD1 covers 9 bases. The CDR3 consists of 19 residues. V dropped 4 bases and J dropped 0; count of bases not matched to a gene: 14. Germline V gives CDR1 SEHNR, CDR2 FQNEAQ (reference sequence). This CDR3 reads CASSSDPGQGRMSTDTQYF. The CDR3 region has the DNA TGTGCCAGCAGCTCAGACCCGGGACAGGGAAGAATGAGCACAGATACGCAGTATTTT.

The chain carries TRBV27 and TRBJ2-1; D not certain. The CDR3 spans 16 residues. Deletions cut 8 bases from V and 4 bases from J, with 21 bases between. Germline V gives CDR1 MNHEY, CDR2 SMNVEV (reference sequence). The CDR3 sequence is CASLGTGETGYNEQFF. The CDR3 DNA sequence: TGTGCCAGCCTGGGCACGGGCGAAACGGGTTACAATGAGCAGTTCTTC.

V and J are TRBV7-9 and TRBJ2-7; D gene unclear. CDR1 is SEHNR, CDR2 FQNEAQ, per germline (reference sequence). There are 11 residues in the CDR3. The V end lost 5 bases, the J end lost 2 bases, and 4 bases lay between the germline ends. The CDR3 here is CASSRAYEQYF. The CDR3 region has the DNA TGTGCCAGCAGCAGGGCCTACGAGCAGTACTTC.

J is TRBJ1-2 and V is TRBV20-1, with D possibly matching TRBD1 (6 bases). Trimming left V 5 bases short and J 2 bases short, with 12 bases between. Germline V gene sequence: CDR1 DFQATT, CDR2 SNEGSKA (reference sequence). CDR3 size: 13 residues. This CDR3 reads CSAPGQRNYGYTF. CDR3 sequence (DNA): TGCAGTGCTCCTGGACAGAGAAACTATGGCTACACCTTC.

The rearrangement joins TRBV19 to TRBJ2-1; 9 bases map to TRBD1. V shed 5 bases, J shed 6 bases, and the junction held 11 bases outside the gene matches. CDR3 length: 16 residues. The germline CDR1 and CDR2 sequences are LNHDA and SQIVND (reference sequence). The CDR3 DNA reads TGTGCCAGTAGTGGAAGGGGACAGGGTCCATCCAATGAGCAGTTCTTC. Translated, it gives CASSGRGQGPSNEQFF.

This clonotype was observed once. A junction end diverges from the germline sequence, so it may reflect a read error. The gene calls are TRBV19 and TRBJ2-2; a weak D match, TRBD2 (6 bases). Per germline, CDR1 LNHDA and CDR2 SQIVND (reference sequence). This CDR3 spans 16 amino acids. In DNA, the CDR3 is TGTGCCAGCCGAGCGCCCGGACACGGTAACTCCGGGGGGCTGTTTTTT. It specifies CASRAPGHGNSGGLFF. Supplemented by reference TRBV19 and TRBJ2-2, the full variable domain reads DGGITQSPKYLFRKEGQNVTLSCEQNLNHDAMYWYRQDPGQGLRLIYYSQIVNDFQKGDIAEGYSVSREKKESFPLTVTSAQKNPTAFYLCASRAPGHGNSGGLFFGEGSRLTVL.

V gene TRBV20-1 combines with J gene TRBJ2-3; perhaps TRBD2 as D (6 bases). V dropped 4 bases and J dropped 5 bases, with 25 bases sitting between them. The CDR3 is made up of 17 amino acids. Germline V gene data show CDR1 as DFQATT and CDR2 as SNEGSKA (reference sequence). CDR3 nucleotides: TGCAGTGCTACAGCATCTAGGAATACCCTGGGGGGAGATACGCAGTATTTT. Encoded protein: CSATASRNTLGGDTQYF.

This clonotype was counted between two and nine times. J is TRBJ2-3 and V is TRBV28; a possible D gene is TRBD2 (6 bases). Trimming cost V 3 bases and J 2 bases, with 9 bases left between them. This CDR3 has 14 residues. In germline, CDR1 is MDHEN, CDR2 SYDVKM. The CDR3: CASSFGTYTDTQYF. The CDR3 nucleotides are TGTGCCAGCAGTTTTGGGACTTACACAGATACGCAGTATTTT.

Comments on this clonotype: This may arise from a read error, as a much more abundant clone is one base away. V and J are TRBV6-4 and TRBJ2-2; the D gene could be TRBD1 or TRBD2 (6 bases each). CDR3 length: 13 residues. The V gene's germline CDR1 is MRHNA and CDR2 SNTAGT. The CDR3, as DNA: TGTGCCAGCAGTGACCGGGACACCGGGGGGCTGTTTTTT. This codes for CASSDRDTGGLFF.

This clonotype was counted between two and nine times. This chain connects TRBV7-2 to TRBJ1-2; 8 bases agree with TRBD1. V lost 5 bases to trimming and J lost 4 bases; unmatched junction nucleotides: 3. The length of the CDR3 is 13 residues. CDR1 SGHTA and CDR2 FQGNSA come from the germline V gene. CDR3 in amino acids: CASSRDRFYGYTF. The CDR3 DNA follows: TGTGCCAGCAGCAGGGACAGGTTCTATGGCTACACCTTC.

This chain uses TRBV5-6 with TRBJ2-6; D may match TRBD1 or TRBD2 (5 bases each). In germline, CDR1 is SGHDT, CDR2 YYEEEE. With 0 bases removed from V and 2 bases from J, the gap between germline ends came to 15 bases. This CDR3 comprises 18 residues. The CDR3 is CASSLVGRGIAGANVLTF. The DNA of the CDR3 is TGTGCCAGCAGCTTGGTGGGACGGGGCATTGCTGGGGCCAACGTCCTGACTTTC.

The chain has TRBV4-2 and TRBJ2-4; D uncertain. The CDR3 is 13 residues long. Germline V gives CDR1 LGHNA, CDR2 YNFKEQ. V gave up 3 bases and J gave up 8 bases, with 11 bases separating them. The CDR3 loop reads CASSQAKDDIQYF. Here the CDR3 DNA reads TGTGCCAGCAGCCAGGCGAAGGATGACATTCAGTACTTC.

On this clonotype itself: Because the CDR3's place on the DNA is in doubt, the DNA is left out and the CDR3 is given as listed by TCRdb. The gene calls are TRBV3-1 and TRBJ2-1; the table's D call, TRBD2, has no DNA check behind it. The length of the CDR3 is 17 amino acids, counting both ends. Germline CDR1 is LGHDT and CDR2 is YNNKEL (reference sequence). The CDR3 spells CASRPGWAGGSYNEQSF.

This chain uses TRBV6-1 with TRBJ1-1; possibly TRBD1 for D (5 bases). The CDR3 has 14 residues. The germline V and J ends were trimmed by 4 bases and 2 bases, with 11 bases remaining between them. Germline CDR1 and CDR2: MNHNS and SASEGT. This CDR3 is CASSVLGGNTEAFF. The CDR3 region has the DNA TGTGCCAGCAGTGTCCTCGGGGGTAACACTGAAGCTTTCTTT.

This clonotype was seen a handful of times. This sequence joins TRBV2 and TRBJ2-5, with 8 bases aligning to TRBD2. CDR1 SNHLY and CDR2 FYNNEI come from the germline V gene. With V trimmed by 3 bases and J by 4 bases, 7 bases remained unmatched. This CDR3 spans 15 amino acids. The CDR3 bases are TGTGCCAGCAGTGAGACAACTAGCGGCCGAGAGACCCAGTACTTC. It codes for CASSETTSGRETQYF.

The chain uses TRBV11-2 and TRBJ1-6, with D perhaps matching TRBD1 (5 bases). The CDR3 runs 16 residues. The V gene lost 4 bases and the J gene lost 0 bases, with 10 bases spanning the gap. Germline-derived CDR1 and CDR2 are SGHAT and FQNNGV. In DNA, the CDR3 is TGTGCCAGCAGCTCCGGGGGGAGCTCCTATAATTCACCCCTCCACTTT. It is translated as CASSSGGSSYNSPLHF.

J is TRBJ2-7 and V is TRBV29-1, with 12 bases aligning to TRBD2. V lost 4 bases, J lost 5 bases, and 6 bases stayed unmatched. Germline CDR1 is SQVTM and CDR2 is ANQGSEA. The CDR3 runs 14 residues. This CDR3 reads CSVGFRTSGDEQYF. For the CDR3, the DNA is TGCAGCGTTGGATTCCGGACTAGCGGGGACGAGCAGTACTTC.

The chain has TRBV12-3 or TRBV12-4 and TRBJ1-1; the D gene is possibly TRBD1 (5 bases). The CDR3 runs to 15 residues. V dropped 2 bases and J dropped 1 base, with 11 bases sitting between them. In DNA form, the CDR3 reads TGTGCCAGCAGTTTAAACGGGGCTCCGAACACTGAAGCTTTCTTT. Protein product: CASSLNGAPNTEAFF.

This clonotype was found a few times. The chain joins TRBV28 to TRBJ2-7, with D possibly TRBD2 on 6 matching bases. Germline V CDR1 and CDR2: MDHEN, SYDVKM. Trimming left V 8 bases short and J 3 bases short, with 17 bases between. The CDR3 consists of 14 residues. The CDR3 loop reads CASRATSRNYEQYF. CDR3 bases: TGTGCCAGCCGGGCAACTAGCCGCAACTACGAGCAGTACTTC.

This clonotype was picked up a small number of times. The CDR3 reads CASSEVTGGNPYEQYF. CDR3 sequence (DNA): TGTGCCAGCAGTGAAGTGACAGGGGGAAATCCCTACGAGCAGTACTTC. V and J are TRBV6-1 and TRBJ2-7, with TRBD1 matching 9 bases. The CDR3 is 16 residues long. Germline CDR1 is MNHNS and CDR2 is SASEGT. Trimming removed 1 base from V and 2 bases from J; junction bases left unmatched: 6.

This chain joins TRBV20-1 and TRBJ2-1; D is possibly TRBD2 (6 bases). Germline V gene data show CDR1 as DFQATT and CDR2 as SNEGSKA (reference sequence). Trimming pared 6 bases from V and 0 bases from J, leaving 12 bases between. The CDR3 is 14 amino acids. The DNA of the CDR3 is TGCAGTGCACCGGGACTTCGCTCCTACAATGAGCAGTTCTTC. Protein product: CSAPGLRSYNEQFF.

The CDR3 sequence is CASSYQGFVFGGYTF. As DNA, the CDR3 is TGTGCCAGCAGTTATCAGGGATTCGTCTTCGGGGGCTACACCTTC. The rearrangement uses TRBV6-5 and TRBJ1-2; D perhaps matches TRBD1 (5 bases). V lost 3 bases and J lost 8, with 19 bases in between. The CDR3 totals 15 residues. Germline-derived CDR1 and CDR2 are MNHEY and SVGAGI.

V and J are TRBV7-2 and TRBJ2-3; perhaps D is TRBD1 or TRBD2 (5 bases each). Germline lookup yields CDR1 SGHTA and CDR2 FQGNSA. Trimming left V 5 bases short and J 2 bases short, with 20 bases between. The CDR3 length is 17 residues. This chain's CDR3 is CASSLGVSAAITDTQYF. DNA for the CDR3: TGTGCCAGCAGCCTAGGGGTATCAGCGGCTATCACAGATACGCAGTATTTT.

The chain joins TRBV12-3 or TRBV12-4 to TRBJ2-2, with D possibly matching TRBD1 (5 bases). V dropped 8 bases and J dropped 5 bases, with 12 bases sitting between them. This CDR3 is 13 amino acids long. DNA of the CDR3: TGTGCCAGCGGGGCGGTTCAGACCGGGGAGCTGTTTTTT. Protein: CASGAVQTGELFF.

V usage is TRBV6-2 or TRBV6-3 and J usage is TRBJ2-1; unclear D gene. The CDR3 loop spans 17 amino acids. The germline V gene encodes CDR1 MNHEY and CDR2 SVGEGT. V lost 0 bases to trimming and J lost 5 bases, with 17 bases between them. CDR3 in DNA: TGTGCCAGCAGTTACTCGTTTAAGAGTGATAGTCACAATGAGCAGTTCTTC. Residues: CASSYSFKSDSHNEQFF.